This T cell receptor (beta chain) came from a study of blood T cell dynamics during melanoma immunotherapy. A remark on this clone: Its antigen is not known.

Germline values: CDR1 SGHAT, CDR2 FQNNGV. The CDR3 length is 16 residues. V dropped 2 bases and J dropped 3; count of bases not matched to a gene: 10. Study-wide findings and caveats: Whether repertoire-driving clones were melanoma-specific could not be determined.

Indicated time point: pre-treatment baseline. Response was assessed by RECIST 1.1 at 12 weeks, except a couple of rapid progressors. Patients with prior systemic cancer treatment, concomitant immunosuppressants, or other active malignancies were excluded. Produced via immunoSEQ multiplex PCR; TCRdb's table is partial and in-frame only. The sample includes several thousand clones, roughly 77% seen only once; the top ten take roughly 1.2%. The clonotype comes from a human donor with melanoma. The chain carries TRBV11-2 and TRBJ2-7, with 7 bases matching TRBD1. The source was blood, collected from a patient treated with checkpoint blockade. The CDR3 nucleotides read TGTGCCAGCAGCTTATGGTCAGGGGGTAACTACTACGAGCAGTACTTC. The encoded protein is CASSLWSGGNYYEQYF.